This T cell receptor beta chain emerged from a study of blood T cell repertoires in COVID-19. Study at large: Collection of acute and convalescent COVID-19 samples took place in the United States, Italy and Spain.

Assay used: immunoSEQ multiplex PCR; TCRdb lists only in-frame clones, some missing. This sample has about 250,000 clones, with under 90% found just once. Participants were aged about 18 to 100 years from around 24 US areas. The sequence was collected from a woman under 40 with acute COVID-19. Sequencing was carried out using PBMCs or T cells enriched from blood (not recorded which).

Written as DNA, the CDR3 is TGTGCCAGCAGCCAAGCCGAACAGGGGAACACTGAAGCTTTCTTT. This gives the protein CASSQAEQGNTEAFF. This chain joins TRBV4-2 and TRBJ1-1; maybe TRBD1 (6 bases). The germline CDR1 and CDR2 sequences are LGHNA and YNFKEQ. The CDR3 length is 15 residues. V lost 1 base and J 1 base, leaving 10 bases between the germline ends.